The 6 T cell receptor beta chains given below trace back to one sample, sequenced in a study of T-cell memory formation after mild COVID-19. TCRdb itself ran the 5' RACE reads through MiXCR, one entry per CDR3 protein. The top ten hold approximately 4.7% of the sample, which has about 130,000 distinct CDR3 sequences, more than 15% seen once. Sequenced sample: PBMCs or a T cell subset sorted from them (not recorded which). The receptor set was obtained from a man between 18 and 35 years old who had mild COVID-19 (a few samples of this study predate the infection). Cell type and time point are not known.

This clonotype was observed a handful of times. The chain recombines TRBV10-3 with TRBJ1-1; D is undetermined. The V gene lost 7 bases and the J gene lost 1 base, with 19 bases spanning the gap. This CDR3 spans 16 amino acids. The germline V gene encodes CDR1 ENHRY and CDR2 SYGVKD. CDR3 region: CAITTGSREANTEAFF. The CDR3 DNA is TGTGCCATCACCACGGGGTCCCGGGAAGCGAACACTGAAGCTTTCTTT.

The chain employs TRBV20-1 and TRBJ2-5, with no clear D. This CDR3 has 12 residues. CDR1 DFQATT and CDR2 SNEGSKA come from the germline V gene (reference sequence). V lost 2 bases, J lost 1 base, and 5 bases lay in between. CDR3 residues: CSARPTQETQYF. CDR3 nucleotide sequence: TGCAGTGCTAGACCAACCCAAGAGACCCAGTACTTC.

The V gene is TRBV11-1, the J gene TRBJ2-1; the D is unclear. Germline V gene data show CDR1 as SGHAT and CDR2 as FQDESV (reference sequence). This CDR3 has 14 amino acids. Trimming stripped 5 bases from V and 0 bases from J, with 8 bases between. The CDR3 nucleotides are TGTGCCAGCAGCCCCTGGAGCTCCTACAATGAGCAGTTCTTC. Its protein product is CASSPWSSYNEQFF.

The chain has TRBV5-1 and TRBJ2-7; the match to TRBD1 covers 9 bases. The CDR3 runs to 16 residues. CDR1 SGHRS and CDR2 YFSETQ come from the germline V gene. With 0 bases clipped from V and 0 bases from J, the junction kept 4 bases outside the gene matches. Here the CDR3 DNA reads TGCGCCAGCAGCTTGGCCGGGACAGGGATCTCCTACGAGCAGTACTTC. The encoded protein is CASSLAGTGISYEQYF.

This clonotype has only a few counts. The rearrangement joins TRBV9 to TRBJ2-5; 15 bases match TRBD2. V dropped 2 bases and J dropped 5; count of bases not matched to a gene: 7. The V gene's germline CDR1 is SGDLS and CDR2 YYNGEE. The CDR3 runs 17 residues. As DNA, the CDR3 is TGTGCCAGCAGCGTCGGGACTAGCGGGGGGCCCAGGGAGACCCAGTACTTC. Its translation: CASSVGTSGGPRETQYF.

This clonotype was seen a few times. The rearrangement uses TRBV18 and TRBJ2-5, with D maybe TRBD1 (5 bases). The CDR3 is made up of 13 amino acids. Trimming removed 3 bases from V and 3 bases from J, with 8 bases in between. In germline, CDR1 is KGHSH, CDR2 LQKENI. CDR3 sequence (DNA): TGTGCCAGCTCACCGACAGTAAAAGAGACCCAGTACTTC. Translation: CASSPTVKETQYF.